This T cell receptor (beta chain) was observed in a study of identical twins. V was pared by 7 bases and J by 9 bases, with 3 bases of the junction left unmatched. The CDR3 totals 11 residues. Germline V gene lookup returns CDR1 MDHEN and CDR2 SYDVKM. Judged by abundance, this clonotype is medium-sized. The antigen is undetermined. Study conclusions and caveats: Invariant T cells like MAIT and iNKT could partly confound the zero-insertion analyses.

One entry per CDR3 protein, called by TCRdb with MiXCR from the 5' RACE reads. Counted here are 250,000 to 350,000 distinct CDR3 sequences, under 9.5% occurring once; the ten biggest clones make up approximately 2.1%. This same sample was also taken into another study, of yellow fever vaccine responses in identical twins.

This sequence originates from a young woman in good health. Sequencing input: memory (CD45RO+) T cells sorted from blood. The chain carries TRBV28 and TRBJ2-1; 7 bases agree with TRBD2. CDR3 DNA sequence: TGTGCCAGCACGGCGGGGGTTGAGCAGTTCTTC. Residues: CASTAGVEQFF.